The clone carrying this T cell receptor beta chain has just a few counts. 60 Vbeta and 13 Jbeta primers were used in PCR. Generated by immunoSEQ multiplex PCR, the TCRdb table keeps only in-frame clones and is missing some. The data contain tens of thousands of clones, 65% to 85% of them seen just once; the ten biggest clones take up roughly 2.6%. The CDR3 runs to 16 residues. V lost 4 bases, J lost 2 bases, and 10 bases stayed unmatched. The germline gives CDR1 MNHEY, CDR2 SVGAGI. These data belong to a study of cytomegalovirus exposure and HLA in healthy donors. V gene TRBV6-5 combines with J gene TRBJ2-5; TRBD2 aligns across 7 bases. Sequences were obtained from PBMCs. The sequence was collected from a woman in her forties or fifties in good health and CMV-seronegative. Here the CDR3 DNA reads TGTGCCAGCAGTTGGACCCCCGGAGCGGGGCAAGAGACCCAGTACTTC. Its protein is CASSWTPGAGQETQYF.